The rows below give T cell receptor beta chains drawn from one sample of a study of T cell repertoires in cytomegalovirus infection. TCRdb re-called the reads through MiXCR, storing one row per CDR3 protein. Here the sample spans about 920,000 distinct CDR3 sequences, roughly 30% being singletons. The antigens of these receptors remain unknown. The source material was cultured CD8+ T cells from PBMCs, sampled from culture after CMV antigen stimulation. The receptors were gathered from a human donor in good health (CMV status not recorded). Some clones in this sample may be carry-over from other donors' samples. Each CDR3 is given with its conserved first and last residue. D genes are given only for firm matches. The size entry is marked missing in some rows and otherwise reads once, few, many or a size class.

j_call clone_size d_call v_call cdr3_aa cdr3_nt
TRBJ1-2 NA TRBD1 TRBV23-1 CASSHELTGGPTLNYGYTF TGCGCCAGCAGTCACGAACTTACAGGGGGTCCCACCCTTAACTATGGCTACACCTTC
TRBJ2-3 NA TRBD1 TRBV6-8 CASSLGSGGNTQYF TGTGCCAGCAGTTTGGGGTCAGGGGGCAATACGCAGTATTTT
TRBJ2-7 NA NA TRBV29-1 CSVKGSYEQYF TGCAGCGTTAAGGGGTCCTACGAGCAGTACTTC
TRBJ2-5 few NA TRBV2 CASFLGETQYF TGTGCCAGCTTTTTGGGAGAGACCCAGTACTTC
TRBJ2-4 NA NA TRBV2 CASSGRTIQGNIQYF TGTGCCAGCAGTGGGCGGACAATTCAAGGAAACATTCAGTACTTC
TRBJ1-3 NA NA TRBV19 CASSNPQGRSGNTIYF TGTGCCAGTAGTAATCCACAGGGTCGCTCTGGAAACACCATATATTTT
TRBJ2-1 once NA TRBV6-2/TRBV6-3 CASGLLNNEQFF TGTGCCAGCGGCCTCCTTAACAATGAGCAGTTCTTC
TRBJ2-7 NA NA TRBV27 CASSLTAAYEQYF TGTGCCAGCAGTTTGACGGCGGCCTACGAGCAGTACTTC
TRBJ2-1 NA NA TRBV7-6 CASSLADARLPNEQFF TGTGCCAGCAGCTTAGCGGACGCGAGGCTTCCCAATGAGCAGTTCTTC
TRBJ1-1 NA TRBD1 TRBV28 CASSYTGDTEAIF TGTGCCAGCAGTTATACAGGGGACACTGAAGCTATCTTT
TRBJ1-1 few NA TRBV5-5 CASSIARQSNTEAFF TGTGCCAGCAGCATCGCTAGACAGTCTAACACTGAAGCTTTCTTT
TRBJ1-3 NA NA TRBV14 CASSGGGSYPDSGNTIYF TGTGCCAGCAGCGGAGGGGGGTCCTACCCCGACTCTGGAAACACCATATATTTT